Listed below are T cell receptor beta chains from one sample, sequenced in a study of CD8 T cells in ankylosing spondylitis. Each CDR3 protein is one row after TCRdb ran MiXCR on the 5' RACE reads. The table has hundreds of thousands of distinct CDR3 sequences, 25% to 30% seen once. Sequencing was carried out using blood, either unsorted or a sorted T cell fraction (not recorded which). The receptors were gathered from a male donor with ankylosing spondylitis. Both conserved end residues are part of each CDR3. The D gene is left open where the match is weak. The size field is filled for only some rows; it gives once, few, many or a size class.

>.|.|TRBJ1-4|TRBV12-3/TRBV12-4
CASSPVFPGTNEKLFF
TGTGCCAGCAGTCCCGTTTTCCCCGGAACTAATGAAAAACTGTTTTTT
>many|.|TRBJ1-3|TRBV5-1
CASSLGASSGNTIYF
TGCGCCAGCAGCTTGGGGGCCAGCTCTGGAAACACCATATATTTT
>few|.|TRBJ1-5|TRBV20-1
CSAHAPRDDQPQHF
TGCAGTGCCCACGCCCCCAGGGACGATCAGCCCCAGCATTTT
>few|.|TRBJ2-2|TRBV4-2
CASSQVYAAGELFF
TGTGCCAGCAGCCAAGTGTATGCGGCCGGGGAGCTGTTTTTT
>.|TRBD1|TRBJ2-3|TRBV11-2
CASSDRTGGSDTQYF
TGTGCCAGCAGCGACCGGACAGGGGGGTCAGATACGCAGTATTTT
>few|TRBD2|TRBJ2-1|TRBV20-1
CSASTGGNNEQFF
TGCAGTGCTAGCACGGGGGGAAACAATGAGCAGTTCTTC
>.|.|TRBJ2-7|TRBV20-1
CSASWGTESSYEQYF
TGCAGTGCTTCCTGGGGCACTGAGAGCTCCTACGAGCAGTACTTC
>few|.|TRBJ1-1|TRBV6-1
CASSITGTRSEAFF
TGTGCCAGCAGCATAACAGGGACTCGGAGTGAAGCTTTCTTT
>few|.|TRBJ1-5|TRBV18
CASSPSGAYQPQHF
TGTGCCAGCTCACCGTCCGGAGCGTATCAGCCCCAGCATTTT
>.|TRBD1|TRBJ1-1|TRBV19
CASINPGGLTGNTEAFF
TGTGCCAGCATAAATCCAGGGGGCCTAACGGGGAACACTGAAGCTTTCTTT
>.|.|TRBJ2-3|TRBV20-1
CSASLGGDTQYF
TGCAGTGCTAGCCTAGGGGGAGATACGCAGTATTTT
>few|.|TRBJ1-2|TRBV12-3/TRBV12-4
CASSLQGGYGYTF
TGTGCCAGCAGTCTCCAAGGTGGTTATGGCTACACCTTC
>few|.|TRBJ2-1|TRBV3-1
CASSQLLREQFF
TGTGCCAGCAGCCAACTCCTGAGGGAGCAGTTCTTC
>few|.|TRBJ2-7|TRBV3-1
CASSQESGLGQYF
TGTGCCAGCAGCCAAGAAAGCGGACTGGGGCAGTACTTC
>.|.|TRBJ2-1|TRBV5-1
CASSHQGGIRSEQFF
TGCGCCAGCAGCCACCAGGGGGGGATCAGGAGTGAGCAGTTCTTC
>.|TRBD1|TRBJ1-2|TRBV24-1
CATSDPDRGNYGYTF
TGTGCCACCAGTGATCCGGACAGGGGAAACTATGGCTACACCTTC
>.|.|TRBJ1-1|TRBV7-2
CASSLTAENTEAFF
TGTGCCAGCAGCTTAACGGCAGAGAACACTGAAGCTTTCTTT
>few|TRBD2|TRBJ2-1|TRBV12-3/TRBV12-4
CASAPTSAIYNEQFF
TGTGCCAGCGCCCCCACTAGCGCTATCTACAATGAGCAGTTCTTC